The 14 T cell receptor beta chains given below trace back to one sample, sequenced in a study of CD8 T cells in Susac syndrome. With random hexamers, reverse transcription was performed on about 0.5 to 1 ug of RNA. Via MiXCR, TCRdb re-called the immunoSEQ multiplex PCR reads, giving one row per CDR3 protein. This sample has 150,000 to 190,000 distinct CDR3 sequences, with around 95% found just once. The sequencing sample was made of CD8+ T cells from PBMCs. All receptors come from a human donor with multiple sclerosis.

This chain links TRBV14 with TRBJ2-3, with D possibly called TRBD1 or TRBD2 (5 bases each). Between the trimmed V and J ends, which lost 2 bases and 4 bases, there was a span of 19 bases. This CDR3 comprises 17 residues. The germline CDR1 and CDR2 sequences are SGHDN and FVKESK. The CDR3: CASSQRLGVNRADTQYF. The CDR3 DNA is TGTGCCAGCAGCCAACGGTTGGGGGTCAATCGGGCAGATACGCAGTATTTT.

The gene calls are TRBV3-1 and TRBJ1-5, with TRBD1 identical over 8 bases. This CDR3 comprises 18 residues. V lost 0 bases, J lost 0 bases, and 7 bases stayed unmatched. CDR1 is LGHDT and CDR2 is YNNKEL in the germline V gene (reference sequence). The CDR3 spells CASSQDGQGALSNQPQHF. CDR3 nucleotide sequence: TGTGCCAGCAGCCAAGATGGCCAGGGGGCCCTTAGCAATCAGCCCCAGCATTTT.

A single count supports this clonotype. This chain's CDR3 is CSVEDRAPYEQYF. The CDR3 nucleotides are TGCAGCGTTGAAGACAGGGCTCCCTACGAGCAGTACTTC. The V and J genes are TRBV29-1 and TRBJ2-7, with D possibly being TRBD1 (5 bases). This CDR3 spans 13 amino acids. Germline values: CDR1 SQVTM, CDR2 ANQGSEA. Trimming took off 0 bases at V and 2 bases at J, with 8 bases between the two ends.

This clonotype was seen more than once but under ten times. CDR3 in amino acids: CASSPTLGEQYF. The DNA for the CDR3 is TGTGCCAGCTCACCAACCCTGGGCGAGCAGTACTTC. The chain recombines TRBV18 with TRBJ2-7; no definite D call. CDR1 is KGHSH, CDR2 LQKENI, per germline. CDR3 length: 12 residues. Trimming took 2 bases from V and 6 from J, leaving 8 bases between them.

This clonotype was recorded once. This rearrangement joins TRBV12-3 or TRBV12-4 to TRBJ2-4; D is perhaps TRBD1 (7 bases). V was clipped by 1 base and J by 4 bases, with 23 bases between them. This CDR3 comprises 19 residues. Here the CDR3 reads CASSLGGEMLRQGKNIQYF. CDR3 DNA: TGTGCCAGCAGTTTAGGGGGGGAAATGTTGAGACAGGGAAAAAACATTCAGTACTTC.

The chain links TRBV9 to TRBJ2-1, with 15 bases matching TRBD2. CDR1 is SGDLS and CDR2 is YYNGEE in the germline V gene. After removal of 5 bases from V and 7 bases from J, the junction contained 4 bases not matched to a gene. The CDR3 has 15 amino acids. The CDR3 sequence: CASSPGLAGGNEQFF. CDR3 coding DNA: TGTGCCAGCAGTCCTGGACTAGCGGGGGGGAATGAGCAGTTCTTC.

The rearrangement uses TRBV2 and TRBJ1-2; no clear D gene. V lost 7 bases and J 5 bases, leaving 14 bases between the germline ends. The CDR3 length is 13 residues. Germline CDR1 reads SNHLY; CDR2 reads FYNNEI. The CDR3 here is CASKSHGEYGYTF. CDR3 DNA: TGTGCCAGCAAGAGTCATGGGGAATATGGCTACACCTTC. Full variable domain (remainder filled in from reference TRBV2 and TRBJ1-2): EPEVTQTPSHQVTQMGQEVILRCVPISNHLYFYWYRQILGQKVEFLVSFYNNEISEKSEIFDDQFSVERPDGSNFTLKIRSTKLEDSAMYFCASKSHGEYGYTFGSGTRLTVV.

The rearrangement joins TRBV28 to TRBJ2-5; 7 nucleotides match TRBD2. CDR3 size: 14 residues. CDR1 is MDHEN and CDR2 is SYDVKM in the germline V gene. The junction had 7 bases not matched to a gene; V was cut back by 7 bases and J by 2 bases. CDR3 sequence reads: CASTPGGNQETQYF. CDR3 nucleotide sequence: TGTGCCAGCACACCCGGGGGGAATCAAGAGACCCAGTACTTC.

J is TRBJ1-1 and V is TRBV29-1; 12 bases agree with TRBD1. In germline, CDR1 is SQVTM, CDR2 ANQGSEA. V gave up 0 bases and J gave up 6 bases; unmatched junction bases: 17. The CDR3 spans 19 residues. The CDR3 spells CSVEDQSGQGALLVPEAFF. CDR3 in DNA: TGCAGCGTTGAAGACCAATCGGGACAGGGGGCCCTTTTGGTTCCTGAAGCTTTCTTT. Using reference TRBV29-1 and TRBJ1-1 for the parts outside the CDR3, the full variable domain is SAVISQKPSRDICQRGTSLTIQCQVDSQVTMMFWYRQQPGQSLTLIATANQGSEATYESGFVIDKFPISRPNLTFSTLTVSNMSPEDSSIYLCSVEDQSGQGALLVPEAFFGQGTRLTVV.

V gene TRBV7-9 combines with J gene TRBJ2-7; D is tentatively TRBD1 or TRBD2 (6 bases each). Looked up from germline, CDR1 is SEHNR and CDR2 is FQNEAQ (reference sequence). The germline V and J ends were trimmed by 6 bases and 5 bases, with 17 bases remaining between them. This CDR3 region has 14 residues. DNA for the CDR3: TGTGCCAGCAGGATGGGGGGCATCACCAACGAGCAGTACTTC. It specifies CASRMGGITNEQYF. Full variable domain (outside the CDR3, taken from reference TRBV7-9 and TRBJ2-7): DTGVSQNPRHKITKRGQNVTFRCDPISEHNRLYWYRQTLGQGPEFLTYFQNEAQLEKSRLLSDRFSAERPKGSFSTLEIQRTEQGDSAMYLCASRMGGITNEQYFGPGTRLTVT.

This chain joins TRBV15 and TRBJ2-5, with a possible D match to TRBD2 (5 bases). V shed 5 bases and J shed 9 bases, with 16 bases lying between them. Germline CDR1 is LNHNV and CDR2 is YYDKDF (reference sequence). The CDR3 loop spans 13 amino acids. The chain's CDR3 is CATSLQRRGPQYF. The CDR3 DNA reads TGTGCCACCAGCCTTCAACGCCGAGGGCCCCAGTACTTC. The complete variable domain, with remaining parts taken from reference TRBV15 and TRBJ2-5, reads DAMVIQNPRYQVTQFGKPVTLSCSQTLNHNVMYWYQQKSSQAPKLLFHYYDKDFNNEADTPDNFQSRRPNTSFCFLDIRSPGLGDTAMYLCATSLQRRGPQYFGPGTRLLVL.

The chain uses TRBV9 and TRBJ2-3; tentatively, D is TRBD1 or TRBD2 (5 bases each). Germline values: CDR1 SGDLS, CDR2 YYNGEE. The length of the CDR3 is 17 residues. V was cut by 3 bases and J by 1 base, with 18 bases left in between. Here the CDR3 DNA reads TGTGCCAGCAGCGCCTCCGGGACCACCAAGGGCACAGATACGCAGTATTTT. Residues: CASSASGTTKGTDTQYF.

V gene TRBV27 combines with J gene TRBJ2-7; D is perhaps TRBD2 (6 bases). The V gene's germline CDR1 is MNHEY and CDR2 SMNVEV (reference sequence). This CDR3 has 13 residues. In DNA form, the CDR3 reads TGTGCACCTCCTGGGGGGAGCTCCTACGAGCAGTACTTC. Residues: CAPPGGSSYEQYF.

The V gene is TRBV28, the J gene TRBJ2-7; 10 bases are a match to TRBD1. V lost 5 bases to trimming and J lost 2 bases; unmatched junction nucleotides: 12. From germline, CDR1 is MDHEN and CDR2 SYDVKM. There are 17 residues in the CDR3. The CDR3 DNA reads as TGTGCCAGCAGTCAACCCTCCGGGACAGGGGCCCCCTACGAGCAGTACTTC. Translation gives CASSQPSGTGAPYEQYF. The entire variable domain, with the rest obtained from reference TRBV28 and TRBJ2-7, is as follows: DVKVTQSSRYLVKRTGEKVFLECVQDMDHENMFWYRQDPGLGLRLIYFSYDVKMKEKGDIPEGYSVSREKKERFSLILESASTNQTSMYLCASSQPSGTGAPYEQYFGPGTRLTVT.